The entry below describes one TCR beta chain. Produced via immunoSEQ multiplex PCR; TCRdb's table is partial and in-frame only. The table shows 70,000 or so clones, with 88% occurring only once. The record originates from a study of technical replicates of blood from several donors. The CDR3 is made up of 16 amino acids. The germline CDR1 and CDR2 sequences are MNHEY and SVGAGI. Germline trimming cut 0 bases from V and 7 bases from J; bases unmatched to any gene: 6. The clonotype was recovered from a human donor in good health. Some clones in this sample may be carry-over from other donors' samples. J is TRBJ2-1 and V is TRBV6-5; TRBD2 aligns across 10 bases. The material sequenced was PBMCs. The CDR3 loop is CASSYSPAGGSNEQFF. CDR3 bases: TGTGCCAGCAGTTACTCCCCAGCGGGGGGGTCGAATGAGCAGTTCTTC.